This TCR beta chain appears in the sequencing data of a study of T cells expressing NK-cell markers. General study results and limits: Several donors' CD3+CD56-NKG2C+ cells were dominated by the same clonotypes.

As the method of synthesis, 5'RACE template switching with UMIs yielded TCR beta cDNA. From the 5' RACE reads, TCRdb lists one entry per CDR3 protein and no DNA. This sample's table has fewer than 200,000 distinct CDR3 sequences. Worth noting for this clonotype: Its target is unknown.

The CDR3 extends over 14 amino acids. The specimen sequenced was blood T cells: a sorted CD56 or NKG2C T cell subset, CD4+ or CD8+ T cells, or bulk PBMC T cells (not recorded which). The V call is TRBV12-3 or TRBV12-4, the J call TRBJ1-1. This receptor was identified in a woman aged 18 to 75 in good health. The CDR3 loop reads CASSLDRANTEAFF.